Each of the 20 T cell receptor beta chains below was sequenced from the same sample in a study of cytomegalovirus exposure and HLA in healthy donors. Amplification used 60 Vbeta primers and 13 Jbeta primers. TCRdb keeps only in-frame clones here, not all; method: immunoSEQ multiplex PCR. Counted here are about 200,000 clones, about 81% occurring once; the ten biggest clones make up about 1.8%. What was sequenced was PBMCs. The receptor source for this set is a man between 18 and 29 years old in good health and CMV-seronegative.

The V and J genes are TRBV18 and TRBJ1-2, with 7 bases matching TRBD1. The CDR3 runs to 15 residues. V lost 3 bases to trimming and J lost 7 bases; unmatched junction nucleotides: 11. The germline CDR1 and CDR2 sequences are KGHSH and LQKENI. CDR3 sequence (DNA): TGTGCCAGCTCACCTTCAGGGGGAAGGCGGGGTGGCTACACCTTC. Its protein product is CASSPSGGRRGGYTF.

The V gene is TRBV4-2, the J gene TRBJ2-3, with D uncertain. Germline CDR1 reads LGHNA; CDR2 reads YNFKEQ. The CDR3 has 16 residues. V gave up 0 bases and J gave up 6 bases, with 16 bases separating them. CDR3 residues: CASSQDGVLTGDTQYF. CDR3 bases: TGTGCCAGCAGCCAAGATGGAGTCCTCACTGGGGATACGCAGTATTTT.

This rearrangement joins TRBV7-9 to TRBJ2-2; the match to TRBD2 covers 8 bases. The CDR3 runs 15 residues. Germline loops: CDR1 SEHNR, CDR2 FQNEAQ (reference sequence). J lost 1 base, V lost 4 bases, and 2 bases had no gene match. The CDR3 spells CASSSGLENTGELFF. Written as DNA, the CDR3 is TGTGCCAGCAGCTCGGGACTAGAGAACACCGGGGAGCTGTTTTTT.

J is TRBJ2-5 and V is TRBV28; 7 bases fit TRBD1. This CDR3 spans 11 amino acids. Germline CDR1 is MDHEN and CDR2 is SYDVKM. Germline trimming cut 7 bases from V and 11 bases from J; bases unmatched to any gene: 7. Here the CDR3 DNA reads TGTGCCAGCAAAACAGGGGCGGAGCAGTACTTC. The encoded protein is CASKTGAEQYF. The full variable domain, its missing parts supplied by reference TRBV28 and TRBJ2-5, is DVKVTQSSRYLVKRTGEKVFLECVQDMDHENMFWYRQDPGLGLRLIYFSYDVKMKEKGDIPEGYSVSREKKERFSLILESASTNQTSMYLCASKTGAEQYFGPGTRLLVL.

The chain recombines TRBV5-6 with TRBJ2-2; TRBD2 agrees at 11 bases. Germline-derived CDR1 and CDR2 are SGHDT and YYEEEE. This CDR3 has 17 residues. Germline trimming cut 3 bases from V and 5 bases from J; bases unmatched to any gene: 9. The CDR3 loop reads CASSSPLAGVGTGELFF. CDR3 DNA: TGTGCCAGCAGCTCGCCACTAGCGGGAGTTGGTACCGGGGAGCTGTTTTTT.

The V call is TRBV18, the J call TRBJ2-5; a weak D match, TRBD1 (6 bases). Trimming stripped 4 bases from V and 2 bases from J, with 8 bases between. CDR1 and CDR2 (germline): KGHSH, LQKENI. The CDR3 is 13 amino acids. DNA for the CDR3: TGTGCCAGCTCACAGGACAGACAAGAGACCCAGTACTTC. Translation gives CASSQDRQETQYF.

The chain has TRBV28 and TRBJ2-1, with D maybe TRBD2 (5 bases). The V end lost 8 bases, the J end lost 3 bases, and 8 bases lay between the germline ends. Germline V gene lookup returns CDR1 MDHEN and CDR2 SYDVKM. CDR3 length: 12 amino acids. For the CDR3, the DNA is TGTGCCAGCGGGAGAGACTACAATGAGCAGTTCTTC. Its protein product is CASGRDYNEQFF.

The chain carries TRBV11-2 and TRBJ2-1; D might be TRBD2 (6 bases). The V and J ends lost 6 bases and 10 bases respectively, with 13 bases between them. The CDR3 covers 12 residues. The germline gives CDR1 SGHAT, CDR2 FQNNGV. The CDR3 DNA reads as TGTGCCAGCAGTTTTAGCGGTCCCGAGCAGTTCTTC. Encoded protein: CASSFSGPEQFF.

The CDR3 DNA reads TGTGCCAGCAGCTTAGATCAGGGGAGGGGTCAGCCCCAGCATTTT. It specifies CASSLDQGRGQPQHF. The V call is TRBV5-4, the J call TRBJ1-5; perhaps TRBD1 as D (6 bases). The CDR3 has 15 amino acids. Germline CDR1 is SGHNT and CDR2 is YYREEE (reference sequence). V dropped 2 bases and J dropped 6 bases, with 15 bases sitting between them. Filled out from reference TRBV5-4 and TRBJ1-5, the complete variable domain reads ETGVTQSPTHLIKTRGQQVTLRCSSQSGHNTVSWYQQALGQGPQFIFQYYREEENGRGNFPPRFSGLQFPNYSSELNVNALELDDSALYLCASSLDQGRGQPQHFGDGTRLSIL.

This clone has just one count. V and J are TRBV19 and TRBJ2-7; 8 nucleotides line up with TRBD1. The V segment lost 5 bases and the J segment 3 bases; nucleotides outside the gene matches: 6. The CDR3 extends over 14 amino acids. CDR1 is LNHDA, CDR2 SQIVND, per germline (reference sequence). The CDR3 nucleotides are TGTGCCAGTAGTTTCCGGGACAGGAGCTACGAGCAGTACTTC. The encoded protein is CASSFRDRSYEQYF. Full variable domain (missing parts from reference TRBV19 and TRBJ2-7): DGGITQSPKYLFRKEGQNVTLSCEQNLNHDAMYWYRQDPGQGLRLIYYSQIVNDFQKGDIAEGYSVSREKKESFPLTVTSAQKNPTAFYLCASSFRDRSYEQYFGPGTRLTVT.

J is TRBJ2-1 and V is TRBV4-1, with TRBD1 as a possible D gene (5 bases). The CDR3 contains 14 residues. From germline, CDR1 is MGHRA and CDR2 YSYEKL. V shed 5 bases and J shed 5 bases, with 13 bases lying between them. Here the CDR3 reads CASSSLTVNNEQFF. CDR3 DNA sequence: TGCGCCAGCAGCTCATTGACAGTAAACAATGAGCAGTTCTTC.

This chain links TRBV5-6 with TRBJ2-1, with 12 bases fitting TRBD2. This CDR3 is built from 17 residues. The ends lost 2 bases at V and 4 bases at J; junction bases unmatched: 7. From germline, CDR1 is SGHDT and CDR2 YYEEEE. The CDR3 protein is CASSFYLTSGGYNEQFF. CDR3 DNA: TGTGCCAGCAGCTTTTATTTGACTAGCGGGGGATACAATGAGCAGTTCTTC.

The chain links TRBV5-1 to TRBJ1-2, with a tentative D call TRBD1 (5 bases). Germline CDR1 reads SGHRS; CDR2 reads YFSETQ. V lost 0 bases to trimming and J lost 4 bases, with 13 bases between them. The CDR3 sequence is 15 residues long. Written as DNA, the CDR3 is TGCGCCAGCAGCTTGGGTCGGGGGGGAGCCTATGGCTACACCTTC. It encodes CASSLGRGGAYGYTF. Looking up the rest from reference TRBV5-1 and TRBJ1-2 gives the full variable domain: KAGVTQTPRYLIKTRGQQVTLSCSPISGHRSVSWYQQTPGQGLQFLFEYFSETQRNKGNFPGRFSGRQFSNSRSEMNVSTLELGDSALYLCASSLGRGGAYGYTFGSGTRLTVV.

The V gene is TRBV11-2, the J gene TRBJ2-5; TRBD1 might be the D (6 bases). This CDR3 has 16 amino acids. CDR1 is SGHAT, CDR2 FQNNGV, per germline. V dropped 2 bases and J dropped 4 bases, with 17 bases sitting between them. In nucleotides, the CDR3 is TGTGCCAGCAGCTTACAGGGGACACGGCTCGTAGAGACCCAGTACTTC. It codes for CASSLQGTRLVETQYF.

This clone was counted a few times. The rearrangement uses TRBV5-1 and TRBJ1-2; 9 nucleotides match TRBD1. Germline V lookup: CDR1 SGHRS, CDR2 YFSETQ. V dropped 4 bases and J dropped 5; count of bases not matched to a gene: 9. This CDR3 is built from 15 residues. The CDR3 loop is CASSGEDRGGYGYTF. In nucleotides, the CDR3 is TGCGCCAGCAGCGGAGAGGACAGGGGAGGATATGGCTACACCTTC.

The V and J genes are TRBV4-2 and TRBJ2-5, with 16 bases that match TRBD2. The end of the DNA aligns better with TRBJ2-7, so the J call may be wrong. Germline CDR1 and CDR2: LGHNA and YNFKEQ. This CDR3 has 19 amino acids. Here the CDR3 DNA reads TGTGCCAGCAGCCAAGACCATGGGACTAGCGGGAGGGGTGGGTACGAGCAGTACTTC. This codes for CASSQDHGTSGRGGYEQYF.

The CDR3 reads CAISDPGQGNSLRGEGQFF. The CDR3 bases are TGTGCCATCAGTGACCCGGGACAGGGGAATAGCCTGAGGGGGGAAGGGCAGTTCTTC. V is TRBV10-3 and J is TRBJ2-1; 10 nucleotides align to TRBD1. Germline loops: CDR1 ENHRY, CDR2 SYGVKD. The CDR3 totals 19 residues. V lost 3 bases and J lost 12; bases outside the gene matches: 23.

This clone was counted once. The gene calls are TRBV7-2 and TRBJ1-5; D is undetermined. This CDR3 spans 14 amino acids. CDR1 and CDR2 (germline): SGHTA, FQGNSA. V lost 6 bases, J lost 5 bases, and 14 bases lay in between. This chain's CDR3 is CASSLPGAYQPQHF. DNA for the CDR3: TGTGCCAGCAGTCTACCGGGAGCCTATCAGCCCCAGCATTTT.

The CDR3 is CASSTAGNGYTF. CDR3 nucleotides: TGTGCCAGTAGTACTGCAGGGAATGGCTACACCTTC. The chain employs TRBV19 and TRBJ1-2; a possible D gene is TRBD1 (5 bases). The CDR3 contains 12 residues. CDR1 LNHDA and CDR2 SQIVND come from the germline V gene (reference sequence). The V gene lost 4 bases and the J gene lost 6 bases, with 9 bases spanning the gap.

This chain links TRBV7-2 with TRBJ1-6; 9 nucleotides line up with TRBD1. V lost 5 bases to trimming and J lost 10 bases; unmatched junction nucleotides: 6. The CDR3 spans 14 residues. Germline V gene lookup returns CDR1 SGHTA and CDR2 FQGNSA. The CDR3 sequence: CASSLDRGGSPLHF. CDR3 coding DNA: TGTGCCAGCAGCCTGGACAGGGGAGGCTCACCCCTCCACTTT.